This TCR beta chain was retrieved from a study of T cells in Graves' hyperthyroidism and ophthalmopathy. Amplified TCR beta CDR3 regions came from RNA transcripts. TCR CDR3 underwent first-round RT-PCR with the HTBI primer set. MiXCR was run by TCRdb on the multiplex PCR reads, yielding one entry per CDR3 protein. The table shows hundreds of thousands of distinct CDR3 sequences, with approximately 15% occurring only once. The sample taken for sequencing was blood. The TCR comes from a woman aged 25 to 45 with Graves' hyperthyroidism.

The CDR3 bases are TGCGCCAGCAGCCAAGAAACAGGGGGCTTTACGGCCTACGAGCAGTACTTC. The encoded protein is CASSQETGGFTAYEQYF. V is TRBV4-3 and J is TRBJ2-7, with TRBD1 identical over 9 bases. The CDR3 is 17 residues long. The junction had 8 bases not matched to a gene; V was cut back by 0 bases and J by 2 bases. Germline V lookup: CDR1 LGHNA, CDR2 YSLEER.